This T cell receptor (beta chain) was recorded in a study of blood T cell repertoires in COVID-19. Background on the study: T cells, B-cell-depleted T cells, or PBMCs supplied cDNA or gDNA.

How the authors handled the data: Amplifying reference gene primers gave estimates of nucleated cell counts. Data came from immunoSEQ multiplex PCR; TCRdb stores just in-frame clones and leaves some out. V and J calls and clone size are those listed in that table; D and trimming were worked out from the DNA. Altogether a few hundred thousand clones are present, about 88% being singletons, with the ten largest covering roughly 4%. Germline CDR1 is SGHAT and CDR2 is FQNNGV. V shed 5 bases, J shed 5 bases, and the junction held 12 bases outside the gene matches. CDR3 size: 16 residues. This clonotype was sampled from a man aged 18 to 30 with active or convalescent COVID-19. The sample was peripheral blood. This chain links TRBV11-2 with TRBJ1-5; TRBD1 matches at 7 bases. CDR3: CASSPSPTQGHQPQHF. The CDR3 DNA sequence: TGTGCCAGCAGCCCCTCTCCGACACAGGGGCATCAGCCCCAGCATTTT.